The next 3 T cell receptor beta chains were all read from a single sample in a study of shared clonotypes between healthy human individuals. Libraries were prepared by immunoSEQ multiplex PCR; TCRdb keeps only in-frame clonotypes and omits some of them. The data hold 500,000 to 550,000 clones, with approximately 95% observed a single time. The sequencing sample was made of naive CD4+ T cells sorted from blood. Specified subset: CD45RA+ positively selected. These receptors were taken from a woman in her thirties in good health.

The chain is built from TRBV6-6 and TRBJ1-2; TRBD1 agrees at 7 bases. This CDR3 has 14 residues. V trimming: 6 bases; J trimming: 8 bases; junction bases outside the gene matches: 12. Germline V gives CDR1 MNHNY, CDR2 SVGAGI (reference sequence). This CDR3 is CASSADRVSFGYTF. CDR3 in DNA: TGTGCCAGCAGCGCCGACAGGGTGTCGTTCGGCTACACCTTC.

The J gene is TRBJ2-7, the V gene TRBV20-1, with a tentative D call TRBD2 (5 bases). Trimming pared 6 bases from V and 3 bases from J, leaving 6 bases between. CDR1 is DFQATT, CDR2 SNEGSKA, per germline (reference sequence). The CDR3 has 10 residues. The CDR3 reads CSAGDYEQYF. The CDR3 nucleotides are TGCAGTGCCGGGGACTACGAGCAGTACTTC.

The chain carries TRBV25-1 and TRBJ2-6; 13 bases line up with TRBD2. The CDR3 covers 18 residues. Trimming removed 3 bases from V and 2 bases from J; junction bases left unmatched: 4. The germline CDR1 and CDR2 sequences are MGHDK and SYGVNS. In DNA form, the CDR3 reads TGTGCCAGCAGTGAGGACGGACTAGCGGGAGCTGGGGCCAACGTCCTGACTTTC. Amino acid sequence: CASSEDGLAGAGANVLTF. Combining the CDR3 with reference TRBV25-1 and TRBJ2-6 gives the whole variable domain EADIYQTPRYLVIGTGKKITLECSQTMGHDKMYWYQQDPGMELHLIHYSYGVNSTEKGDLSSESTVSRIRTEHFPLTLESARPSHTSQYLCASSEDGLAGAGANVLTFGAGSRLTVL.